The T cell receptor (beta chain) under discussion was sequenced for a study of human T cells and chemical hapten exposure. Background on the study: The patch tests put 0.01% DPC on the skin of the upper back and were read 6 days later. Broader study findings: Expanded TCRs formed significantly more large CDR3 similarity clusters than controls.

Single cDNA molecules in the library carried unique molecular identifiers attached during preparation. TCRdb independently ran MiXCR on the RACE reads; one entry per CDR3 protein. This table holds 100,000 or so distinct CDR3 sequences, less than 40% found once. This clonotype occurred a few times. The antigen is not known. The germline V gene encodes CDR1 SGDLS and CDR2 YYNGEE. V was pared by 0 bases and J by 4 bases, with 7 bases of the junction left unmatched. This CDR3 comprises 16 residues. This sample's time point: patch test 3, about 24 weeks after DPC sensitization. Treatment: therapeutic diphenylcyclopropenone sensitization with weekly scalp DPC.

The sample was whole blood, taken in connection with sensitization to the hapten diphenylcyclopropenone (DPC). The chain combines TRBV9 with TRBJ2-3, with 8 bases identical to TRBD2. The source is a man aged 35-49 years with alopecia areata. Some clones in this sample may be carry-over from other donors' samples. The CDR3 protein is CASSVVTGGPADTQYF. The DNA for the CDR3 is TGTGCCAGCAGCGTAGTGACGGGAGGGCCCGCAGATACGCAGTATTTT.